The rows below give T cell receptor beta chains drawn from one sample of a study of blood T cell repertoires in COVID-19. Here immunoSEQ multiplex PCR was the method, and the copy in TCRdb shows in-frame clones only, minus some. Here the sample spans roughly 130,000 clones, about 85% being singletons. The sequencing sample was made of peripheral blood. Receptors originate from a human donor with COVID-19, enrolled during active disease. The donor label of this sample is uncertain. The conserved cysteine and the conserved F or W are not part of the CDR3 here. D genes are given only for firm matches.

ASKTARGNTEAF	TRBV19	TRBJ1-1	NA
ASSWRSSDNSYEQY	TRBV21-1	TRBJ2-7	NA
ASHQGLNEKLF	TRBV5-6	TRBJ1-4	NA
ASSYPRGRGANYGYT	TRBV7-9	TRBJ1-2	NA
ASSLNSRRDTQY	TRBV11-3	TRBJ2-3	NA
ASSRRTGGRTGETQY	TRBV19	TRBJ2-5	TRBD1
ASSPPGEVRGSYT	TRBV18	TRBJ1-2	NA
ASSVAIGEDTGELF	TRBV9	TRBJ2-2	NA
ASSWGTGVSYEQY	TRBV7-9	TRBJ2-7	TRBD1
ASSPGGGQGRNEQF	TRBV11-2	TRBJ2-1	TRBD1
ASSYGTANYGYT	TRBV6-6	TRBJ1-2	TRBD1
ASSLGQG	TRBV5-4	TRBJ2-7	NA
ASSEAAKGTGELF	TRBV25-1	TRBJ2-2	NA
ASSVFVGNTIY	TRBV6-4	TRBJ1-3	NA
ASSLALSGTARGYT	TRBV5-1	TRBJ1-2	TRBD1
ASSSSTSGGRTDTQY	TRBV7-9	TRBJ2-3	TRBD2
ASSYSQGRWETQY	TRBV6-5	TRBJ2-5	NA
ASSPNGNTIY	TRBV10-2	TRBJ1-3	NA
ASSLQGDSSYGYT	TRBV2	TRBJ1-2	TRBD1
ASSLRGRGVIYEQY	TRBV13	TRBJ2-7	NA
ASSLDLAGAGETQY	TRBV5-6	TRBJ2-5	TRBD2
AWSDRGLGYT	TRBV30	TRBJ1-2	TRBD1
ASSVGVGYEQY	TRBV9	TRBJ2-7	NA
ASGRTARYGYT	TRBV2	TRBJ1-2	NA
AALGEEGYGYT	TRBV10-3	TRBJ1-2	NA
ASSIGGTGRDGYT	TRBV19	TRBJ1-2	NA
ASSKLASSTDTQY	TRBV2	TRBJ2-3	TRBD2
ASSPSTGINSPLH	TRBV6-5	TRBJ1-6	TRBD1
ATSDPSTGSHEQY	TRBV24-1	TRBJ2-7	TRBD1
ASSLGSDRKQY	TRBV11-3	TRBJ2-7	NA
ASSGHGQARGGGETQY	TRBV25-1	TRBJ2-5	TRBD2